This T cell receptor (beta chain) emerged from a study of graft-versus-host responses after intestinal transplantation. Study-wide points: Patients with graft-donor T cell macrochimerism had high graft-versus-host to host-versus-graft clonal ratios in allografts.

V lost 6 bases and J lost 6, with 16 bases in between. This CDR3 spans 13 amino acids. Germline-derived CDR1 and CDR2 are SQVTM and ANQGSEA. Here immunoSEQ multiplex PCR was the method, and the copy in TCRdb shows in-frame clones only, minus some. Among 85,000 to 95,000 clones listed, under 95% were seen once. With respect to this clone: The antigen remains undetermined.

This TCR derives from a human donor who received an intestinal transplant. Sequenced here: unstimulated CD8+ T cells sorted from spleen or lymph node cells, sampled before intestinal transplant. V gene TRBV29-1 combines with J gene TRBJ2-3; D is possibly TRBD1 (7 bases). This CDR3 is CSVEGASGDTQYF. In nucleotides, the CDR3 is TGCAGCGTAGAGGGGGCGAGCGGGGATACGCAGTATTTT.